This T cell receptor (beta chain) comes out of a study of shared clonotypes between healthy human individuals. The method was immunoSEQ multiplex PCR; TCRdb's version includes in-frame clones alone and lacks a portion of them. The sample lists 2 million to 2.5 million clones; approximately 94% were seen once. The CDR3 runs 16 residues. Trimming removed 5 bases from V and 0 bases from J; junction bases left unmatched: 9. The germline V gene has CDR1 SEHNR and CDR2 FQNEAQ (reference sequence). This chain uses TRBV7-9 with TRBJ1-2, with 7 bases identical to TRBD1. Sequencing was performed on naive CD4+ T cells sorted from blood. Regarding subset: CD45RA+ positively selected. The receptor was isolated from a man younger than 30 in good health. The CDR3 region has the DNA TGTGCCAGCAGCCTCAGACAGGGCGGTACTAACTATGGCTACACCTTC. Translation gives CASSLRQGGTNYGYTF.